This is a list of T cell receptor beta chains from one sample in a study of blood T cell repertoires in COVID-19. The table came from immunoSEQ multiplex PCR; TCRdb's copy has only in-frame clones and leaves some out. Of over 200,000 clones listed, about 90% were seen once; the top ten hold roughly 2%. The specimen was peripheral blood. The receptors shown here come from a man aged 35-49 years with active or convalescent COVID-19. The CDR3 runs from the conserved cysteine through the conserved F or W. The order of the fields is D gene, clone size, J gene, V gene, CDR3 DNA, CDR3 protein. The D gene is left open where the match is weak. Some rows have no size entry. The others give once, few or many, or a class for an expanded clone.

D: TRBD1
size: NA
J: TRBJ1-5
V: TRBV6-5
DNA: TGTGCCAGCAGTTACGGACAGGGTGATCAGCCCCAGCATTTT
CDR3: CASSYGQGDQPQHF

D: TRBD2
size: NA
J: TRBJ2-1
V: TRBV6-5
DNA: TGTGCCAGCAGCCAACTAGCGGGGGGGCACTATGAGCAGTTCTTC
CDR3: CASSQLAGGHYEQFF

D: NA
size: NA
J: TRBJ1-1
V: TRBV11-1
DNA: TGTGCCAGCAGCCCCGGAGCCATGAACACTGAAGCTTTCTTT
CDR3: CASSPGAMNTEAFF

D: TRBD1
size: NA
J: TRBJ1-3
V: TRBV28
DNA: TGTGCCGACAGGGGACCGCAAAACACCATATATTTT
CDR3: CADRGPQNTIYF

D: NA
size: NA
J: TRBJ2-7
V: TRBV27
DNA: TGTGCCAGCAGTCTCGGACAGGGAGGGCCCTACGAGCAGTACTTC
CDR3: CASSLGQGGPYEQYF

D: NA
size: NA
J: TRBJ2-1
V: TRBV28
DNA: TGTGCCAGCAGTTTTTTCCAGGGGACACCCTTATACAATGAGCAGTTCTTC
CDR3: CASSFFQGTPLYNEQFF

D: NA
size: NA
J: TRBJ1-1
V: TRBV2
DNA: TGTGCCAGCAGTGTCGAGCAGAACACTGAAGCTTTCTTT
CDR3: CASSVEQNTEAFF

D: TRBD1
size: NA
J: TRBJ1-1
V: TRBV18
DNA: TGTGCCAGCTCACGAGACAGGGAGAACACTGAAGCTTTCTTT
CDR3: CASSRDRENTEAFF

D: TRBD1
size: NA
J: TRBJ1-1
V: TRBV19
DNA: TGTGTCCTCTCTGGGCAGGGGGCGCTTCGTGGCACTGAAGCTTTCTTT
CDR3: CVLSGQGALRGTEAFF

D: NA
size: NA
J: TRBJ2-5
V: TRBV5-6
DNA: TGTGCCAGCAGCTTGGATGGAGGGCGGAAAGAGACCCAGTACTTC
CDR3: CASSLDGGRKETQYF

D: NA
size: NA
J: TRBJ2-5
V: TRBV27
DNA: TGTGCCAGCAGTTTATTAGGGGATAAGACCCAGTACTTC
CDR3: CASSLLGDKTQYF

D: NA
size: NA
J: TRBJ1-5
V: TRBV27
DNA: TGTGCCAGCAGTTCCGGGGGTTCTCATCAGCCCCAGCATTTT
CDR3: CASSSGGSHQPQHF

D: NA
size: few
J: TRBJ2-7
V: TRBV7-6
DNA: TGTGCCAGCAGCGTAGGACTACCCACCGCCTCCTACGAGCAGTACTTC
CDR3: CASSVGLPTASYEQYF

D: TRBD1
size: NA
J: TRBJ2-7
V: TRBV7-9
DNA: TGTGCCAGCGTGGACAGGACATTCGAGCAGTACTTC
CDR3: CASVDRTFEQYF

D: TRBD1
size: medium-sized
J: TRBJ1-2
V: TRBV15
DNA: TGTGCCACAAGACAGGGAGATGGCTACACCTTC
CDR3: CATRQGDGYTF

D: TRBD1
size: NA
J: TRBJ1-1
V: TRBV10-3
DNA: TGTGCCATCAGTGAGGGGACAGGGGGGTTTAACACTGAAGCTTTCTTT
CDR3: CAISEGTGGFNTEAFF

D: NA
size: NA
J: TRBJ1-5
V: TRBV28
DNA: TGTGCCAGCAGTTTATACGGGGGAGGAAGCAATCAGCCCCAGCATTTT
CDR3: CASSLYGGGSNQPQHF

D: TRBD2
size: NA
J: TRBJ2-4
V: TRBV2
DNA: TGTGCCAGCAGGGCGGGGGGGGCAGCCAAAAACATTCAGTACTTC
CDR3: CASRAGGAAKNIQYF

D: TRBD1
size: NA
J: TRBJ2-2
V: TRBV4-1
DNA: TGCGCCAGCAGCCCCGGGACAGGGACCGGGGAGCTGTTTTTT
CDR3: CASSPGTGTGELFF

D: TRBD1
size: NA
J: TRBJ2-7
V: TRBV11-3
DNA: TGTGCCAGCAGCCTATCCGCGGGGACAGGGGGGTACGAGCAGTACTTC
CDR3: CASSLSAGTGGYEQYF

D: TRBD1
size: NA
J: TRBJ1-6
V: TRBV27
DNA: TGTGCCAGCAGTTTATCTAGAGGGGGCGTATTCCACTTT
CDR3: CASSLSRGGVFHF

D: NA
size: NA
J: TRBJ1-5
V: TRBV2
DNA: TGTGCCAGCAGTGTCCGGGTTGATAGCAATCAGCCCCAGCATTTT
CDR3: CASSVRVDSNQPQHF

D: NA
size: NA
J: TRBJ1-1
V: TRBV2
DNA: TGTGCCAGCAGAGACAGCCTGAACACTGAAGCTTTCTTT
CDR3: CASRDSLNTEAFF